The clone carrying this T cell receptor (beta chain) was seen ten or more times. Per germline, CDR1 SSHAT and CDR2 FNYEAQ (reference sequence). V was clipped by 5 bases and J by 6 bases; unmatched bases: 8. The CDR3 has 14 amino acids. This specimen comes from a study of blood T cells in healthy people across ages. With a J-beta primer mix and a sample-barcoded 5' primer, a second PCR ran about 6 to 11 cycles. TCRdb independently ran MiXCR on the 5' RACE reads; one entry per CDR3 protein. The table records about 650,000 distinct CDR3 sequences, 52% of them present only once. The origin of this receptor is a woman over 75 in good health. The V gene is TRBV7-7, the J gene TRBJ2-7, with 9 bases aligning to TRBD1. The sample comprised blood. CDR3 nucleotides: TGTGCCAGCAGCCGCGGACAGGGGATGATCGAGCAGTACTTC. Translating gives CASSRGQGMIEQYF. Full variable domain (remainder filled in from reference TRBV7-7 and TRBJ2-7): GAGVSQSPRYKVTKRGQDVTLRCDPISSHATLYWYQQALGQGPEFLTYFNYEAQPDKSGLPSDRFSAERPEGSISTLTIQRTEQRDSAMYRCASSRGQGMIEQYFGPGTRLTVT.